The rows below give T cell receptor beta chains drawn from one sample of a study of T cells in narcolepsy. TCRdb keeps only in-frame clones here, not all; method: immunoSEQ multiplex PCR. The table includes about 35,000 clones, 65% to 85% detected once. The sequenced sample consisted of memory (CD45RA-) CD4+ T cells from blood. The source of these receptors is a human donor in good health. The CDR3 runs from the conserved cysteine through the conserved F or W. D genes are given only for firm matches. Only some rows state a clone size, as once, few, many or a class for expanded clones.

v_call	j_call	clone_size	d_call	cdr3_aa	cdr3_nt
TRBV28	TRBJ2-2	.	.	CASAGAGNTGELFF	TGTGCCAGCGCCGGGGCGGGGAACACCGGGGAGCTGTTTTTT
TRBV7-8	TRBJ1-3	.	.	CASSLQSRHGRGNTIYF	TGTGCCAGCAGCTTACAAAGCCGCCACGGCCGGGGAAACACCATATATTTT
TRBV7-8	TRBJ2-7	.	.	CASSSAGPLVEQYF	TGTGCCAGCAGCTCCGCCGGACCTTTGGTCGAGCAGTACTTC
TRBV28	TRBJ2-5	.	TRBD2	CASSLGGKETQYF	TGTGCCAGCAGTTTGGGGGGGAAGGAGACCCAGTACTTC
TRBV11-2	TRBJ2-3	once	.	CASSLEGAGADTQYF	TGTGCCAGCAGCTTAGAAGGGGCTGGGGCAGATACGCAGTATTTT
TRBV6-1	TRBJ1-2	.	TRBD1	CASSASGGGYGYTF	TGTGCCAGCAGTGCGTCAGGGGGCGGCTATGGCTACACCTTC
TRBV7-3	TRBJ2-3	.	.	CASSLSPLADTQYF	TGTGCCAGCAGCTTAAGCCCTCTAGCAGATACGCAGTATTTT
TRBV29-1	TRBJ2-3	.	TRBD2	CSVPGTSGGLTDTQYF	TGCAGCGTACCTGGGACTAGCGGGGGGCTCACAGATACGCAGTATTTT
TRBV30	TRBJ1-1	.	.	CAWTRGGATEAFF	TGTGCCTGGACAAGAGGGGGGGCAACTGAAGCTTTCTTT
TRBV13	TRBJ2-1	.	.	CASSLLHRQARSSYNEQFF	TGTGCCAGCAGCTTACTCCACCGGCAAGCCCGGAGCTCCTACAATGAGCAGTTCTTC
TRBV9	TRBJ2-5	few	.	CASSVGGQNGETQYF	TGTGCCAGCAGCGTGGGGGGGCAAAACGGAGAGACCCAGTACTTC
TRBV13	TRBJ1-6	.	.	CASSLERGASPLHF	TGTGCCAGCAGCTTAGAAAGGGGTGCTTCACCCCTCCACTTT
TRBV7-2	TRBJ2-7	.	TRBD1	CASSPTSRQGGGYF	TGTGCCAGCAGCCCTACCTCCAGACAGGGGGGTGGGTACTTC
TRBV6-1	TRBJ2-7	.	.	CASSPTGDIYEQYF	TGTGCCAGCAGTCCAACGGGGGACATCTACGAGCAGTACTTC
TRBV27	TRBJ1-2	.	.	CASSLARGRGYTF	TGTGCCAGCAGTCTAGCCCGGGGACGGGGCTACACCTTC
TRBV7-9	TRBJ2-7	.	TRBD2	CASSLGLAGVPQGEQYF	TGTGCCAGCAGTCTCGGGCTAGCGGGAGTTCCCCAAGGGGAGCAGTACTTC
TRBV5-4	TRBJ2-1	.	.	CASSLLTVKTYNEQFF	TGTGCCAGCAGCTTGTTGACAGTAAAAACCTACAATGAGCAGTTCTTC
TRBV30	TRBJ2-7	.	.	CAWTLTGRIYEQYF	TGTGCCTGGACCCTAACGGGGCGCATCTACGAGCAGTACTTC
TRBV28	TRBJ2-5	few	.	CASSSVDKRETQYF	TGTGCCAGCAGTTCCGTTGACAAACGGGAGACCCAGTACTTC
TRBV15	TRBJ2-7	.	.	CATSRDPLVGGEQYF	TGTGCCACCAGCAGAGATCCATTAGTCGGGGGCGAGCAGTACTTC
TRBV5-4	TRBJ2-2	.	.	CASSLAKANTGELFF	TGTGCCAGCAGCTTGGCGAAGGCGAACACCGGGGAGCTGTTTTTT
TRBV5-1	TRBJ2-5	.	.	CASRDRQIEETQYF	TGCGCCAGCAGGGACCGACAGATAGAAGAGACCCAGTACTTC
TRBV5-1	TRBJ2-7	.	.	CASSPPSYEQYF	TGCGCCAGCAGCCCACCTTCCTACGAGCAGTACTTC
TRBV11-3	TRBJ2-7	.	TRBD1	CASSASGTGGEQYF	TGTGCCAGCAGCGCATCCGGGACAGGGGGCGAGCAGTACTTC
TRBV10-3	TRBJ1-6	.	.	CAISDRDTKQAPLHF	TGTGCCATCAGTGACCGGGACACGAAACAAGCACCCCTCCACTTT
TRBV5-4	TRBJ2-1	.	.	CASRLNRAPYNEQFF	TGTGCCAGCAGGCTGAACAGGGCCCCCTACAATGAGCAGTTCTTC
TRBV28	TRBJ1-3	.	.	CASRPPGDGNTIYF	TGTGCCAGCAGGCCCCCGGGCGATGGAAACACCATATATTTT
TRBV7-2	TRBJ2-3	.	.	CASSSSPPDTQYF	TGTGCCAGCAGCTCCTCACCCCCAGATACGCAGTATTTT
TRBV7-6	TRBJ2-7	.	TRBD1	CASSHRGLPSEQYF	TGTGCCAGCAGCCACAGGGGGCTCCCAAGCGAGCAGTACTTC
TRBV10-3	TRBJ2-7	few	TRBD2	CAISPGAGGSVEQYF	TGTGCCATCAGCCCCGGGGCGGGAGGCTCCGTCGAGCAGTACTTC
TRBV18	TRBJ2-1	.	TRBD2	CASSPLASGNYNEQFF	TGTGCCAGCTCACCATTGGCTAGCGGAAACTACAATGAGCAGTTCTTC
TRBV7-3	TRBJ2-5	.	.	CASSQLGLGQETQYF	TGTGCCAGCAGCCAATTGGGGCTGGGTCAAGAGACCCAGTACTTC
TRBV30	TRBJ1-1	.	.	CAWSPGPPNTEAFF	TGTGCCTGGAGTCCGGGACCTCCGAACACTGAAGCTTTCTTT
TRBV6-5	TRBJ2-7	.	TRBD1	CASSLNPRGRGEQYF	TGTGCCAGCAGCCTAAACCCCAGGGGGCGCGGCGAGCAGTACTTC
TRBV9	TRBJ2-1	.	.	CASSPGVLEQFF	TGTGCCAGCAGCCCCGGGGTTCTTGAGCAGTTCTTC
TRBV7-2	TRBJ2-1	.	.	CASSLRRELNNEQFF	TGTGCCAGCAGCTTAAGAAGGGAGCTCAACAATGAGCAGTTCTTC
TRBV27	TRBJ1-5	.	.	CASSLSFNQPQHF	TGTGCCAGCAGTTTGAGCTTCAATCAGCCCCAGCATTTT
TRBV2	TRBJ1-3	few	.	CASSPTMSSGNTIYF	TGTGCCAGCAGTCCTACTATGAGCTCTGGAAACACCATATATTTT
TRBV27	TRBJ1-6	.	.	CASSSDQAKNSPLHF	TGTGCCAGCAGTTCGGATCAGGCAAAAAATTCACCCCTCCACTTT
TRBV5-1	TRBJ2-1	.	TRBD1	CASRPTGGPSYNEQFF	TGCGCCAGCAGGCCGACAGGGGGCCCCTCCTACAATGAGCAGTTCTTC
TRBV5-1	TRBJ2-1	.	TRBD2	CASSLIAGNDNEQFF	TGCGCCAGCAGCTTGATAGCGGGTAATGACAATGAGCAGTTCTTC
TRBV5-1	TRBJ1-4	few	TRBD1	CASSLQADRGEKLFF	TGCGCCAGCAGCCTGCAGGCGGACAGGGGCGAAAAACTGTTTTTT
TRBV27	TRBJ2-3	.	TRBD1	CARPETGGDTQYF	TGTGCCAGGCCCGAGACAGGGGGTGATACGCAGTATTTT